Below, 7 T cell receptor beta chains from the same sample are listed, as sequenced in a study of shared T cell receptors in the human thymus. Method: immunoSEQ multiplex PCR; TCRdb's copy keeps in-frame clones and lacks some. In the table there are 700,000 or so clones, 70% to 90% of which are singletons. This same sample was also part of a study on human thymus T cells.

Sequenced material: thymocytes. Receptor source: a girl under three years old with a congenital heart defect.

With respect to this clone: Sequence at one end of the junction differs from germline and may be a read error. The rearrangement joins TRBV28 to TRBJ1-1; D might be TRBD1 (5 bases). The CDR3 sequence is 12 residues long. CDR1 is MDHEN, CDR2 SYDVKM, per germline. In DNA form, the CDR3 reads TGTGCCAGCACAGGGTTTTTGTTCATATGGCGCTTT. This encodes CASTGFLFIWRF.

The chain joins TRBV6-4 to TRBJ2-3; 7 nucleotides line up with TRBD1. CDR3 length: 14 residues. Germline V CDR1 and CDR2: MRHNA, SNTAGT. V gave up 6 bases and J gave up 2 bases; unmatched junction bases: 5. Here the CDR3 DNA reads TGTGCCAGCAGCCGGGACAGAAACACAGATACGCAGTATTTT. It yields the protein CASSRDRNTDTQYF.

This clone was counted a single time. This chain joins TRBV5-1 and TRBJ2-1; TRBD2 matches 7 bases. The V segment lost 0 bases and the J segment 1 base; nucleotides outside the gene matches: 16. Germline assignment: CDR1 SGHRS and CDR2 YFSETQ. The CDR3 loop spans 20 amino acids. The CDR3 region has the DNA TGCGCCAGCAGCTTGGGGCGTGAAGCGGGGCCCAACGGGTCCTACAATGAGCAGTTCTTC. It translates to CASSLGREAGPNGSYNEQFF.

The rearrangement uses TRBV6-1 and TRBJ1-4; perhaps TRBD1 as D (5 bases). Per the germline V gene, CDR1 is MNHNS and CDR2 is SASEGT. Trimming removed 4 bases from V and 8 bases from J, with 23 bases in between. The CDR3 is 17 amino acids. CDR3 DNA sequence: TGTGCCAGCAGTGGCGGACATACTCCCACCTCGATCGAAAAACTGTTTTTT. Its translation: CASSGGHTPTSIEKLFF.

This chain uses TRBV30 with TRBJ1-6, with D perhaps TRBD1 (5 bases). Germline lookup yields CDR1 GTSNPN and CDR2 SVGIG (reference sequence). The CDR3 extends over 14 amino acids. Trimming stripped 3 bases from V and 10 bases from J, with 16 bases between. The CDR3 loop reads CAWSIDSVWSPLHF. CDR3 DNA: TGTGCCTGGAGCATAGACAGTGTATGGTCACCCCTCCACTTT.

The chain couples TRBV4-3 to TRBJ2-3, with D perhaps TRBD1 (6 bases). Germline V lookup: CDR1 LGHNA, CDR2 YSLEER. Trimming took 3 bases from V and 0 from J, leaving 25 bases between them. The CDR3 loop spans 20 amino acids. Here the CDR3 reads CASSHDTTKGDKESTDTQYF. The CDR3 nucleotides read TGCGCCAGCAGCCATGATACGACAAAGGGGGACAAGGAGAGCACAGATACGCAGTATTTT.

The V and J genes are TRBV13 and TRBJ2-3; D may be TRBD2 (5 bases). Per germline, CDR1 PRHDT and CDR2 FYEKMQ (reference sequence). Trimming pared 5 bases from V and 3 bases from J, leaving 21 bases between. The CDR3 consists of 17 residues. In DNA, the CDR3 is TGTGCCAGCAGCCCACCCCCAACCCTGAGGGATACAGATACGCAGTATTTT. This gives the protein CASSPPPTLRDTDTQYF.